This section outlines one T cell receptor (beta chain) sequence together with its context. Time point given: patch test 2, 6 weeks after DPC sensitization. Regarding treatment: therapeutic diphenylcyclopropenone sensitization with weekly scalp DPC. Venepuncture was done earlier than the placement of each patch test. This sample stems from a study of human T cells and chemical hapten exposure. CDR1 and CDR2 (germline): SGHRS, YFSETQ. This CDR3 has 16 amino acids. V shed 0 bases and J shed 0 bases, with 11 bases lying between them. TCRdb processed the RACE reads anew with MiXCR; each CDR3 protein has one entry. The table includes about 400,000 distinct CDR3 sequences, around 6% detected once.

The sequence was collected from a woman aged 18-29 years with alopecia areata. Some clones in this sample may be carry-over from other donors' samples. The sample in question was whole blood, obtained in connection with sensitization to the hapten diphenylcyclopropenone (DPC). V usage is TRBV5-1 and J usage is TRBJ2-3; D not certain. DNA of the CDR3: TGCGCCAGCAGCTTGGAGTCAGCCTCTAGCACAGATACGCAGTATTTT. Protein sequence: CASSLESASSTDTQYF.